The 32 T cell receptor beta chains below come from one sample, sequenced in a study of blood T cell repertoires in COVID-19. TCRdb keeps only in-frame clones here, not all; method: immunoSEQ multiplex PCR. The table shows about 69,000 clones, with roughly three quarters occurring only once. The sequencing sample was made of peripheral blood. Receptor source: a man between 60 and 75 years old with acute or convalescent COVID-19.

The rearrangement joins TRBV4-2 to TRBJ1-1; no clear D gene. The CDR3 extends over 16 amino acids. Trimming shortened V by 4 bases and J by 0 bases, and 15 bases separated the two germline ends. CDR1 is LGHNA, CDR2 YNFKEQ, per germline. CDR3 sequence reads: CASSPATARVNTEAFF. The CDR3 nucleotides read TGTGCCAGCAGCCCCGCCACAGCCCGAGTGAACACTGAAGCTTTCTTT.

V is TRBV18 and J is TRBJ2-5; D is perhaps TRBD1 (5 bases). Looked up from germline, CDR1 is KGHSH and CDR2 is LQKENI. Trimming shortened V by 0 bases and J by 6 bases, and 11 bases separated the two germline ends. CDR3 length: 14 residues. For the CDR3, the DNA is TGTGCCAGCTCACCACCGGGGCCAGAACAGACCCAGTACTTC. Encoded protein: CASSPPGPEQTQYF.

The chain's CDR3 is CASSEIGSNSPLHF. The CDR3, as DNA: TGTGCCAGCAGTGAGATCGGTTCCAATTCACCCCTCCACTTT. The rearrangement joins TRBV2 to TRBJ1-6; the D is unclear. The germline gives CDR1 SNHLY, CDR2 FYNNEI. The CDR3 runs to 14 residues. The V end lost 3 bases, the J end lost 7 bases, and 10 bases lay between the germline ends.

As for this clone: One junction end disagrees with the germline gene, perhaps due to a read error. The V call is TRBV27, the J call TRBJ2-1, with TRBD2 identical over 10 bases. The germline V gene encodes CDR1 MNHEY and CDR2 SMNVEV (reference sequence). The CDR3 has 15 residues. This CDR3 is CASTLAGGLFNEQFF. CDR3 sequence (DNA): TGTGCCAGCACTTTAGCGGGGGGTCTATTCAATGAGCAGTTCTTC.

CDR3 in DNA: TGTGCCAGCAGTTACTCGCCAGGGGCGAATTCACCCCTCCACTTT. It specifies CASSYSPGANSPLHF. The chain carries TRBV6-5 and TRBJ1-6; tentative D call: TRBD1 (6 bases). CDR3 length: 15 amino acids. The V gene's germline CDR1 is MNHEY and CDR2 SVGAGI. The V end was cut by 0 bases, the J end by 7 bases, with 10 bases between.

This clone was seen only once. The rearrangement uses TRBV25-1 and TRBJ1-4; 11 bases fit TRBD1. Germline V gene data show CDR1 as MGHDK and CDR2 as SYGVNS. The CDR3 contains 15 residues. Trimming cost V 6 bases and J 8 bases; bases outside gene matches: 8. The CDR3 nucleotides read TGTGCCAGCAGCAAAGGACAGGGGGCAGGGGAAAAACTGTTTTTT. Its protein product is CASSKGQGAGEKLFF.

This clone was found a few times. The chain has TRBV30 and TRBJ1-6; D is possibly TRBD1 (5 bases). V was clipped by 3 bases and J by 0 bases, with 12 bases between them. Per the germline V gene, CDR1 is GTSNPN and CDR2 is SVGIG (reference sequence). The CDR3 runs to 16 residues. Here the CDR3 reads CAWRGTLSSYNSPLHF. The CDR3 bases are TGTGCCTGGAGGGGGACTTTGAGCTCCTATAATTCACCCCTCCACTTT.

This clone occurred a few times. DNA of the CDR3: TGTGCCAGCAGCTTAGCGCTGAGGACAGGGGGCAATTCACCCCTCCACTTT. It is translated as CASSLALRTGGNSPLHF. V gene TRBV7-2 combines with J gene TRBJ1-6; TRBD1 agrees at 11 bases. This CDR3 is built from 17 residues. Per germline, CDR1 SGHTA and CDR2 FQGNSA. After removal of 0 bases from V and 7 bases from J, the junction contained 5 bases not matched to a gene.

This rearrangement joins TRBV4-3 to TRBJ1-5, with 10 nucleotides matching TRBD1. CDR1 LGHNA and CDR2 YSLEER come from the germline V gene. The J segment lost 5 bases and the V segment lost 4 bases, leaving 2 bases of the junction unmatched. The CDR3 runs to 14 residues. DNA of the CDR3: TGCGCCAGCAGCCTAGGACAGGGGGATCAGCCCCAGCATTTT. Its translation is CASSLGQGDQPQHF.

This clone was recorded only once. This sequence joins TRBV12-3 or TRBV12-4 and TRBJ1-1, with a tentative D call TRBD1 (6 bases). CDR3 length equals 12 residues. Between the trimmed V and J ends, which lost 1 base and 10 bases, there was a span of 10 bases. Here the CDR3 reads CASSLVVGAAFF. The CDR3 bases are TGTGCCAGCAGTTTAGTTGTGGGGGCAGCTTTCTTT.

In this sample, this clone turned up a few times. The genes are TRBV6-6 and TRBJ1-4, with 7 bases fitting TRBD1. CDR1 is MNHNY, CDR2 SVGAGI, per germline (reference sequence). V was pared by 6 bases and J by 6 bases, with 4 bases of the junction left unmatched. The CDR3 loop spans 13 amino acids. The CDR3 nucleotides read TGTGCCAGCAGGGGACAGAGCGATGAAAAACTGTTTTTT. This sequence encodes CASRGQSDEKLFF.

This sequence joins TRBV7-3 and TRBJ2-2; tentative D call: TRBD2 (6 bases). This CDR3 region has 16 residues. Germline CDR1 and CDR2: SGHTA and FQGTGA. V shed 5 bases and J shed 4 bases, with 17 bases lying between them. The CDR3 region has the DNA TGTGCCAGCAGCGAGGCCCCGGGACTCTCCACCGGGGAGCTGTTTTTT. Its translation is CASSEAPGLSTGELFF.

The chain recombines TRBV15 with TRBJ1-5; a possible D gene is TRBD1 (6 bases). V was cut by 3 bases and J by 10 bases, with 22 bases left in between. Germline CDR1 and CDR2: LNHNV and YYDKDF (reference sequence). CDR3 length equals 16 residues. The CDR3 DNA is TGTGCCACCAGCAGGGGCATTCTTACAGGGATTTCCCCCCAGCATTTT. Translation: CATSRGILTGISPQHF.

The genes are TRBV5-1 and TRBJ2-2, with TRBD1 identical over 8 bases. Germline-derived CDR1 and CDR2 are SGHRS and YFSETQ. With 4 bases clipped from V and 4 bases from J, the junction kept 9 bases outside the gene matches. CDR3 length: 16 residues. CDR3 coding DNA: TGCGCCAGCAGCCCGCACCGGGACAGGAGCACCGGGGAGCTGTTTTTT. It specifies CASSPHRDRSTGELFF.

This clone was observed a single time. The chain is built from TRBV9 and TRBJ1-2; TRBD1 agrees at 8 bases. Unmatched junction bases numbered 12, after V lost 4 bases and J lost 4 bases. This CDR3 region has 16 residues. CDR1 and CDR2 from the germline V gene are SGDLS and YYNGEE. The CDR3 DNA reads TGTGCCAGCAGCCCAGGACAGGGACGGGCTTCCTATGGCTACACCTTC. Protein product: CASSPGQGRASYGYTF.

The chain uses TRBV5-6 and TRBJ1-2, with D uncertain. In germline, CDR1 is SGHDT, CDR2 YYEEEE. This CDR3 is 14 amino acids long. V was cut by 1 base and J by 4 bases, with 11 bases left in between. CDR3 DNA: TGTGCCAGCAGCTTGTGGGAGGGATCCTATGGCTACACCTTC. Translated: CASSLWEGSYGYTF.

The gene calls are TRBV11-3 and TRBJ2-2; D might be TRBD2 (5 bases). Per the germline V gene, CDR1 is SGHNT and CDR2 is YENEEA. Trimming shortened V by 3 bases and J by 1 base, and 9 bases separated the two germline ends. The CDR3 contains 15 residues. CDR3 sequence reads: CASSLRAGNTGELFF. DNA of the CDR3: TGTGCCAGCAGCTTGAGGGCAGGGAACACCGGGGAGCTGTTTTTT.

Only a few counts were recorded for this clone. V and J are TRBV6-5 and TRBJ1-4; 7 positions match TRBD1. This CDR3 region has 15 residues. The J segment lost 7 bases and the V segment lost 6 bases, leaving 11 bases of the junction unmatched. Germline lookup yields CDR1 MNHEY and CDR2 SVGAGI. CDR3 bases: TGTGCCAGCAGGGGTAGGGGGCGTTTAGGTGAAAAACTGTTTTTT. Translation gives CASRGRGRLGEKLFF.

The chain joins TRBV11-2 to TRBJ2-7; TRBD2 matches at 10 bases. V was pared by 1 base and J by 4 bases, with 4 bases of the junction left unmatched. Looked up from germline, CDR1 is SGHAT and CDR2 is FQNNGV. The CDR3 is made up of 15 amino acids. CDR3 sequence reads: CASSLAASGGYEQYF. CDR3 coding DNA: TGTGCCAGCAGCTTAGCGGCTAGCGGGGGTTACGAGCAGTACTTC.

This chain links TRBV29-1 with TRBJ2-3; 10 nucleotides line up with TRBD2. The CDR3 is made up of 14 amino acids. V trimming: 5 bases; J trimming: 5 bases; junction bases outside the gene matches: 7. Germline V gene sequence: CDR1 SQVTM, CDR2 ANQGSEA. The CDR3 loop is CSVSGLAGEDTQYF. In nucleotides, the CDR3 is TGCAGCGTTTCCGGGCTAGCGGGGGAAGATACGCAGTATTTT.

Only a few counts were recorded for this clone. This chain uses TRBV15 with TRBJ1-3, with D perhaps matching TRBD1 (6 bases). The germline gives CDR1 LNHNV, CDR2 YYDKDF (reference sequence). Trimming took 8 bases from V and 0 from J, leaving 11 bases between them. The CDR3 spans 14 residues. CDR3 region: CATAKGGSGNTIYF. CDR3 DNA sequence: TGTGCCACCGCTAAAGGGGGCTCTGGAAACACCATATATTTT.

This rearrangement joins TRBV30 to TRBJ1-4, with 10 nucleotides matching TRBD1. This CDR3 is built from 15 residues. V dropped 4 bases and J dropped 4; count of bases not matched to a gene: 6. The germline V gene encodes CDR1 GTSNPN and CDR2 SVGIG (reference sequence). The CDR3 bases are TGTGCCTGGACCCTGGACAGGGGGTATAATGAAAAACTGTTTTTT. Amino acid sequence: CAWTLDRGYNEKLFF. Full variable domain (missing parts from reference TRBV30 and TRBJ1-4): SQTIHQWPATLVQPVGSPLSLECTVEGTSNPNLYWYRQAAGRGLQLLFYSVGIGQISSEVPQNLSASRPQDRQFILSSKKLLLSDSGFYLCAWTLDRGYNEKLFFGSGTQLSVL.

As concerns this clone: Compared with germline, one end of the junction differs, possibly owing to a read error. The chain combines TRBV7-7 with TRBJ2-2; TRBD1 agrees at 8 bases. The V gene's germline CDR1 is SSHAT and CDR2 FNYEAQ (reference sequence). CDR3 size: 18 residues. CDR3 residues: CASSSTLQGAANTGELFF. CDR3 in DNA: TGTGCTAGCAGCTCCACCCTCCAGGGGGCTGCGAACACCGGGGAGCTGTTTTTT.

The J gene is TRBJ2-7, the V gene TRBV18; 8 nucleotides agree with TRBD1. The length of the CDR3 is 14 residues. From germline, CDR1 is KGHSH and CDR2 LQKENI. V shed 3 bases, J shed 0 bases, and the junction held 1 base outside the gene matches. The CDR3 here is CASSPGQVSYEQYF. The CDR3 coding sequence is TGTGCCAGCTCACCGGGACAGGTCTCCTACGAGCAGTACTTC.

The chain links TRBV30 to TRBJ1-1; possible D gene TRBD1, 5 bases. The CDR3 runs 19 residues. The germline V gene encodes CDR1 GTSNPN and CDR2 SVGIG (reference sequence). The germline V and J ends were trimmed by 2 bases and 4 bases, with 29 bases remaining between them. The CDR3 sequence is CAWSKIRGLNNPRSTEAFF. Written as DNA, the CDR3 is TGTGCCTGGAGTAAAATTAGGGGATTAAACAACCCTCGAAGCACTGAAGCTTTCTTT.

The chain combines TRBV30 with TRBJ1-3; perhaps TRBD1 as D (5 bases). CDR1 is GTSNPN, CDR2 SVGIG, per germline (reference sequence). This CDR3 contains 15 residues. Trimming shortened V by 3 bases and J by 5 bases, and 17 bases separated the two germline ends. CDR3: CAWSSGGGARNTIYF. The CDR3 DNA sequence: TGTGCCTGGAGCTCCGGGGGTGGGGCGAGAAACACCATATATTTT.

The V and J genes are TRBV6-5 and TRBJ2-7; D call uncertain. Looked up from germline, CDR1 is MNHEY and CDR2 is SVGAGI. This CDR3 region has 13 residues. The ends were cut back, 8 bases at V and 0 bases at J, with 11 bases in the middle. CDR3 region: CASRMTGSYEQYF. The CDR3 DNA follows: TGTGCCAGCCGGATGACGGGCTCCTACGAGCAGTACTTC.

A single count supports this clone. Other DNA sequences in the same sample also yield this CDR3. The J gene is TRBJ2-3, the V gene TRBV7-2, with 13 bases fitting TRBD2. CDR3 length: 16 residues. Germline V gene sequence: CDR1 SGHTA, CDR2 FQGNSA. With V trimmed by 4 bases and J by 2 bases, 3 bases remained unmatched. The CDR3 coding sequence is TGTGCCAGCAGCTCGGGACTAGCGGGGAACACAGATACGCAGTATTTT. Translation gives CASSSGLAGNTDTQYF.

The chain employs TRBV27 and TRBJ2-1; weak D call: TRBD1 (6 bases). Trimming took off 3 bases at V and 0 bases at J, with 12 bases between the two ends. Germline-derived CDR1 and CDR2 are MNHEY and SMNVEV (reference sequence). This CDR3 spans 16 amino acids. The CDR3 sequence is CASSLDRPSSYNEQFF. For the CDR3, the DNA is TGTGCCAGCAGTTTGGACAGACCGAGCTCCTACAATGAGCAGTTCTTC.

The V gene is TRBV7-2, the J gene TRBJ1-5, with D tentatively TRBD1 (5 bases). Germline V CDR1 and CDR2: SGHTA, FQGNSA. The CDR3 consists of 14 residues. Trimming cost V 0 bases and J 2 bases, with 5 bases left between them. CDR3: CASSLAGGNQPQHF. The DNA of the CDR3 is TGTGCCAGCAGCTTAGCAGGGGGCAATCAGCCCCAGCATTTT.

This clone was observed once. The chain uses TRBV6-5 and TRBJ1-1; D remains unclear. Per germline, CDR1 MNHEY and CDR2 SVGAGI. Trimming left V 0 bases short and J 4 bases short, with 9 bases between. This CDR3 has 14 amino acids. CDR3 amino acids: CASSYSWEVTEAFF. The DNA of the CDR3 is TGTGCCAGCAGTTACTCTTGGGAGGTCACTGAAGCTTTCTTT.

This clone occurred once. V and J are TRBV5-1 and TRBJ2-5; tentative D call: TRBD2 (6 bases). Trimming shortened V by 3 bases and J by 5 bases, and 17 bases separated the two germline ends. The length of the CDR3 is 15 residues. Germline-derived CDR1 and CDR2 are SGHRS and YFSETQ. Here the CDR3 DNA reads TGCGCCAGCAGCTCCCCGACCCGGGAGTCGGAGACCCAGTACTTC. Encoded protein: CASSSPTRESETQYF.